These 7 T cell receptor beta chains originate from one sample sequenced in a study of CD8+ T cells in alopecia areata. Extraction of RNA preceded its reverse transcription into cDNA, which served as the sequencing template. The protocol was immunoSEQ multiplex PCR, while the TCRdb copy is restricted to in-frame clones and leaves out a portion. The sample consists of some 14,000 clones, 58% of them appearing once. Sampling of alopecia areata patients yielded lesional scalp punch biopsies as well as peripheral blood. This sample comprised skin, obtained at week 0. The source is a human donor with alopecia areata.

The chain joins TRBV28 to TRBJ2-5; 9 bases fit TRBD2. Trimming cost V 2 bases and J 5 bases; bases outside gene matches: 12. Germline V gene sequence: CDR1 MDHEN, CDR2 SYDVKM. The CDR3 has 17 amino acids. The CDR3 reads CASSLMCGGGAGETQYF. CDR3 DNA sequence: TGTGCCAGCAGTTTAATGTGCGGCGGGGGGGCAGGGGAGACCCAGTACTTC. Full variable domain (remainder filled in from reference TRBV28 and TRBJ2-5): DVKVTQSSRYLVKRTGEKVFLECVQDMDHENMFWYRQDPGLGLRLIYFSYDVKMKEKGDIPEGYSVSREKKERFSLILESASTNQTSMYLCASSLMCGGGAGETQYFGPGTRLLVL.

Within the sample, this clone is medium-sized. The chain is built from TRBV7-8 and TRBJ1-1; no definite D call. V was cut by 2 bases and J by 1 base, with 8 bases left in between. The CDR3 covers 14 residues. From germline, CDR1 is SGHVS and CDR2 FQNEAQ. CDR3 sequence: CASSLLAQNTEAFF. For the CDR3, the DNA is TGTGCCAGCAGCTTACTCGCACAGAACACTGAAGCTTTCTTT.

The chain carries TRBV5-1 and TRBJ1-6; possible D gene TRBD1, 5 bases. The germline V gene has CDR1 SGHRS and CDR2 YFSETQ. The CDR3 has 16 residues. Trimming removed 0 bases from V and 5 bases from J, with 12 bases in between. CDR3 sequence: CASSLEGEFHNSPLHF. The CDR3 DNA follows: TGCGCCAGCAGCTTGGAAGGGGAATTCCATAATTCACCCCTCCACTTT.

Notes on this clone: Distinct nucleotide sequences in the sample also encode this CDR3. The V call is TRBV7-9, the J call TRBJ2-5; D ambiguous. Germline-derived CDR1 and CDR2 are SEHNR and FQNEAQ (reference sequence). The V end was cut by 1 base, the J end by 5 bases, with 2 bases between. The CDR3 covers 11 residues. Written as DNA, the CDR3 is TGTGCCAGCAGCTTAGTCGAGACCCAGTACTTC. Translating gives CASSLVETQYF.

The CDR3 coding sequence is TGCGCCAGCAGCCAAGCCCCCTTACTGACGACAGATACGCAGTATTTT. As protein: CASSQAPLLTTDTQYF. The chain combines TRBV4-3 with TRBJ2-3; D is undetermined. This CDR3 is 16 amino acids long. V gave up 1 base and J gave up 3 bases, with 14 bases separating them. Germline CDR1 LGHNA, CDR2 YSLEER.

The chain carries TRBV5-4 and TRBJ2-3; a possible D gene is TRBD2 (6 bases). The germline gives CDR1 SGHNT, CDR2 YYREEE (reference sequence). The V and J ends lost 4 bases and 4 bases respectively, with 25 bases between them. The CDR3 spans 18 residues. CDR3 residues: CASSLGGGKPYGADTQYF. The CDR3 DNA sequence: TGTGCCAGCAGCCTTGGGGGAGGAAAACCCTACGGGGCAGATACGCAGTATTTT.

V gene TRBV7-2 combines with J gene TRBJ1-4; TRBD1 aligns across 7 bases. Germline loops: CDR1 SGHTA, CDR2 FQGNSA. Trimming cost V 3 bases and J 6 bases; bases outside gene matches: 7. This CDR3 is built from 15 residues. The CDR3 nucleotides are TGTGCCAGCAGCTTCACCCAGGGGGGGGATGAAAAACTGTTTTTT. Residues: CASSFTQGGDEKLFF.